These 27 T cell receptor beta chains were all obtained from the same sample, sequenced in a study of immune evolution from preneoplasia to lung adenocarcinoma. Clones were sequenced by immunoSEQ multiplex PCR, and TCRdb holds only the in-frame ones, with some missing. The profile shows roughly 8,300 clones, about 80% of them singletons. The material sequenced was FFPE invasive lung adenocarcinoma tissue. The receptor set was obtained from a person aged 50 to 70 with lung adenocarcinoma.

The rearrangement uses TRBV6-1 and TRBJ2-1; 9 nucleotides agree with TRBD1. Germline lookup yields CDR1 MNHNS and CDR2 SASEGT. J was trimmed by 12 bases and V by 7 bases; bases with no gene match: 7. CDR3 size: 12 residues. CDR3 residues: CASNRDRVLQFF. The CDR3 DNA follows: TGTGCCAGCAACCGGGACAGGGTTTTGCAGTTCTTC.

This chain links TRBV28 with TRBJ2-3; maybe TRBD2 (5 bases). V lost 5 bases, J lost 6 bases, and 18 bases lay in between. The CDR3 runs to 15 residues. Germline-derived CDR1 and CDR2 are MDHEN and SYDVKM. The CDR3 sequence: CASSRGLSQKDTQYF. DNA for the CDR3: TGTGCCAGCAGTCGCGGACTCAGCCAAAAGGATACGCAGTATTTT.

This clone has just one count. For the CDR3, the DNA is TGTGCCTGGAGAAAGGACAGTGTTACGCACGAGCAGTACTTC. It specifies CAWRKDSVTHEQYF. V is TRBV30 and J is TRBJ2-7; possible D gene TRBD1, 6 bases. CDR1 is GTSNPN, CDR2 SVGIG, per germline (reference sequence). The length of the CDR3 is 14 residues. Trimming pared 3 bases from V and 5 bases from J, leaving 17 bases between.

The chain recombines TRBV27 with TRBJ2-5; D not certain. Germline CDR1 reads MNHEY; CDR2 reads SMNVEV (reference sequence). V gave up 1 base and J gave up 2 bases, with 8 bases separating them. The CDR3 is made up of 14 amino acids. The CDR3 region has the DNA TGTGCCAGCAGTTTATTGGGCAGGCAAGAGACCCAGTACTTC. Translation gives CASSLLGRQETQYF.

This clone was detected only once. The gene calls are TRBV4-2 and TRBJ2-5; 7 positions agree with TRBD1. The length of the CDR3 is 15 residues. Germline CDR1 and CDR2: LGHNA and YNFKEQ. After removal of 0 bases from V and 5 bases from J, the junction contained 6 bases not matched to a gene. DNA of the CDR3: TGTGCCAGCAGCCAAGACAGGGGGAATAGGGAGACCCAGTACTTC. Its protein is CASSQDRGNRETQYF.

This chain joins TRBV10-3 and TRBJ2-2, with D unresolved. V was clipped by 4 bases and J by 0 bases, with 12 bases between them. This CDR3 is built from 16 residues. Germline values: CDR1 ENHRY, CDR2 SYGVKD. The DNA of the CDR3 is TGTGCCATCAGTGTTCAAGCAGGAGCGAACACCGGGGAGCTGTTTTTT. Its translation: CAISVQAGANTGELFF.

The chain recombines TRBV10-3 with TRBJ2-1, with TRBD1 as a possible D gene (5 bases). Trimming took 4 bases from V and 5 from J, leaving 15 bases between them. The CDR3 has 15 amino acids. The germline CDR1 and CDR2 sequences are ENHRY and SYGVKD. CDR3 region: CAISGYRGADNEQFF. Here the CDR3 DNA reads TGTGCCATCAGTGGGTATCGTGGGGCGGACAATGAGCAGTTCTTC.

J is TRBJ2-2 and V is TRBV5-1; 7 nucleotides agree with TRBD1. CDR1 is SGHRS, CDR2 YFSETQ, per germline. V shed 1 base and J 1 base; nucleotides not matched to a gene: 4. The CDR3 spans 16 residues. The CDR3 reads CASSLLWTGNTGELFF. CDR3 sequence (DNA): TGCGCCAGCAGCTTGCTCTGGACAGGGAACACCGGGGAGCTGTTTTTT.

The V call is TRBV18, the J call TRBJ2-7; D uncertain. V was shortened by 1 base and J by 4 bases, with 17 bases between the two germline ends. This CDR3 is built from 16 residues. The germline CDR1 and CDR2 sequences are KGHSH and LQKENI. The CDR3 loop reads CASSPRSHPTPYEQYF. CDR3 DNA sequence: TGTGCCAGCTCACCACGTAGCCATCCGACCCCTTACGAGCAGTACTTC.

This sequence joins TRBV6-6 and TRBJ1-2; no clear D. Germline lookup yields CDR1 MNHNY and CDR2 SVGAGI (reference sequence). CDR3 length equals 16 residues. V was shortened by 2 bases and J by 0 bases, with 13 bases between the two germline ends. The CDR3 coding sequence is TGTGCCAGCAGTTACCTCACCCTAACAGCTAACTATGGCTACACCTTC. It encodes CASSYLTLTANYGYTF.

The chain couples TRBV7-3 to TRBJ1-1; the D is unclear. Germline V CDR1 and CDR2: SGHTA, FQGTGA. V was shortened by 5 bases and J by 1 base, with 11 bases between the two germline ends. The CDR3 has 14 amino acids. The CDR3 coding sequence is TGTGCCAGCAGCCAAGGGCACCAGAACACTGAAGCTTTCTTT. This codes for CASSQGHQNTEAFF.

This clone was recorded a few times. DNA of the CDR3: TGTGCCAGCTCACAGGTAGCAGATGCAAACAATGAGCAGTTCTTC. It codes for CASSQVADANNEQFF. The chain combines TRBV18 with TRBJ2-1; no reliable D call. Germline CDR1 is KGHSH and CDR2 is LQKENI. The CDR3 consists of 15 residues. The ends were cut back, 4 bases at V and 5 bases at J, with 15 bases in the middle.

The chain recombines TRBV2 with TRBJ2-5, with D possibly called TRBD1 or TRBD2 (5 bases each). The CDR3 runs 14 residues. Germline V gene sequence: CDR1 SNHLY, CDR2 FYNNEI. V lost 4 bases, J lost 5 bases, and 14 bases lay in between. The CDR3 DNA sequence: TGTGCCAGCAGTGGGGGACCCGGCGGGGAGACCCAGTACTTC. It is translated as CASSGGPGGETQYF.

The chain combines TRBV29-1 with TRBJ2-7, with D maybe TRBD2 (6 bases). Germline V CDR1 and CDR2: SQVTM, ANQGSEA. V was cut by 4 bases and J by 0 bases, with 19 bases left in between. The CDR3 runs 16 residues. In DNA, the CDR3 is TGCAGCGTTGGGGGCGTGTCGGGCGGGAACTCCTACGAGCAGTACTTC. Translation gives CSVGGVSGGNSYEQYF.

The V call is TRBV6-1, the J call TRBJ1-2; D is unresolved. CDR3 length: 13 amino acids. V was clipped by 3 bases and J by 4 bases, with 9 bases between them. In germline, CDR1 is MNHNS, CDR2 SASEGT. CDR3 sequence: CASSDGETYGYTF. DNA of the CDR3: TGTGCCAGCAGTGATGGGGAAACCTATGGCTACACCTTC.

The chain recombines TRBV21-1 with TRBJ2-1; the table gives TRBD1 as D, unverified against the DNA. TRBV21-1 has pseudogene status. This CDR3 contains 17 residues. CDR3 DNA sequence: TGTGCCAGCAGCAAAGTGAGCGTGGAAACAGGCATCGATGAGCAGTTCTTC. This sequence encodes CASSKVSVETGIDEQFF.

V usage is TRBV30 and J usage is TRBJ1-4; D ambiguous. Germline V gene data show CDR1 as GTSNPN and CDR2 as SVGIG (reference sequence). V lost 1 base, J lost 4 bases, and 10 bases lay in between. The CDR3 runs 14 residues. The CDR3 here is CAWSDSNSNEKLFF. The CDR3 nucleotides are TGTGCCTGGAGTGATTCTAACAGTAATGAAAAACTGTTTTTT.

V is TRBV29-1 and J is TRBJ1-2, with D possibly matching TRBD1 (6 bases). The CDR3 has 16 amino acids. CDR1 and CDR2 from the germline V gene are SQVTM and ANQGSEA. Deletions cut 3 bases from V and 0 bases from J, with 17 bases between. The CDR3 sequence is CSVDPRTAHSNYGYTF. The CDR3 DNA reads as TGCAGCGTTGATCCCCGGACAGCCCACTCTAACTATGGCTACACCTTC.

The chain has TRBV27 and TRBJ2-7; 7 positions match TRBD2. V lost 3 bases, J lost 0 bases, and 5 bases stayed unmatched. This CDR3 spans 15 amino acids. Germline values: CDR1 MNHEY, CDR2 SMNVEV (reference sequence). The CDR3 loop is CASSFMAGASYEQYF. The CDR3 coding sequence is TGTGCCAGCAGTTTTATGGCGGGAGCCTCCTACGAGCAGTACTTC.

This clone was found a few times. This chain uses TRBV5-4 with TRBJ2-2; unclear D gene. CDR3 length: 13 amino acids. V lost 0 bases and J 6 bases, leaving 6 bases between the germline ends. The germline CDR1 and CDR2 sequences are SGHNT and YYREEE (reference sequence). The chain's CDR3 is CASSLVASGELFF. CDR3 sequence (DNA): TGTGCCAGCAGCTTGGTCGCCTCCGGGGAGCTGTTTTTT.

The V gene is TRBV30, the J gene TRBJ2-7; no clear D. Deletions cut 0 bases from V and 1 base from J, with 10 bases between. Germline assignment: CDR1 GTSNPN and CDR2 SVGIG (reference sequence). This CDR3 spans 14 amino acids. The CDR3 DNA reads as TGTGCCTGGAGTGTTGGGGTAGGGTCCTACGAGCAGTACTTC. This sequence encodes CAWSVGVGSYEQYF.

The chain has TRBV11-2 and TRBJ2-2, with TRBD2 matching over 13 bases. The germline gives CDR1 SGHAT, CDR2 FQNNGV. V was clipped by 1 base and J by 6 bases; unmatched bases: 2. The CDR3 contains 16 residues. The CDR3 coding sequence is TGTGCCAGCAGCTTAGCCGGACTAGCGGGGGCCGGGGAGCTGTTTTTT. This sequence encodes CASSLAGLAGAGELFF.

This clone was counted once. J is TRBJ1-5 and V is TRBV28; 9 bases align to TRBD1. V was pared by 8 bases and J by 6 bases, with 8 bases of the junction left unmatched. Germline lookup yields CDR1 MDHEN and CDR2 SYDVKM. The CDR3 has 14 residues. The CDR3 here is CASAGQGYRQPQHF. CDR3 in DNA: TGTGCCAGCGCGGGACAGGGTTATCGTCAGCCCCAGCATTTT.

This chain uses TRBV28 with TRBJ2-1, with TRBD2 identical over 9 bases. The CDR3 loop spans 14 amino acids. Per the germline V gene, CDR1 is MDHEN and CDR2 is SYDVKM. The ends lost 7 bases at V and 7 bases at J; junction bases unmatched: 8. The CDR3 DNA follows: TGTGCCAGCACTTTCCCGCTAGCGGGAAATGAGCAGTTCTTC. Its translation is CASTFPLAGNEQFF.

This clone was observed a single time. The rearrangement links TRBV21-1 to TRBJ2-7; the DNA was not used to check the table's D call, TRBD1. TRBV21-1 is a pseudogene. There are 13 residues in the CDR3. CDR3 loop: CASRMTAGNEQYF. In nucleotides, the CDR3 is TGTGCCAGCAGGATGACAGCCGGAAACGAGCAGTACTTC.

On this clone itself: Its ends do not fully match the called genes, so a read error is possible. This sample includes further DNA sequences coding for the same CDR3. The chain combines TRBV29-1 with TRBJ2-2, with TRBD2 matching 8 bases. The CDR3 length is 15 residues. Germline V gene lookup returns CDR1 SQVTM and CDR2 ANQGSEA. The CDR3, as DNA: TGCAGTGTTGACTTTTCGGGAGGGGTAACCGGGGAGCTGTTTTTT. Translation gives CSVDFSGGVTGELFF.

The V and J genes are TRBV4-1 and TRBJ2-5; 7 bases match TRBD1. The length of the CDR3 is 16 residues. The V gene end was trimmed by 1 base and the J gene end by 5 bases; junction bases not matched to a gene: 10. The germline V gene encodes CDR1 MGHRA and CDR2 YSYEKL. The CDR3 DNA follows: TGCGCCAGCAGCCAAGCCGAGACAGGGACACGTGAGACCCAGTACTTC. It translates to CASSQAETGTRETQYF.